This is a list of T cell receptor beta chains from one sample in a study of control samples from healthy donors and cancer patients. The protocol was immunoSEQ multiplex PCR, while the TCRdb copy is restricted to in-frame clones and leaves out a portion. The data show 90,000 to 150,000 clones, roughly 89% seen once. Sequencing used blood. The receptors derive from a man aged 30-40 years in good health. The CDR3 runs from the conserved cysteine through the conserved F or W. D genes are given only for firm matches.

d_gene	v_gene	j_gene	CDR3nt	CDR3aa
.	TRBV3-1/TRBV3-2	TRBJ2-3	TGTGCCAGCAGCCAGGTTGTACTCGCCACAGATACGCAGTATTTT	CASSQVVLATDTQYF
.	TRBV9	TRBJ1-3	TGTGCCAGCAGCCATCAGGGAACCTTTGGTGGAAACACCATATATTTT	CASSHQGTFGGNTIYF
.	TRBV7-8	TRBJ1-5	TGTGCCAGCAGCTTAGACAGCAATCAGCCCCAGCATTTT	CASSLDSNQPQHF
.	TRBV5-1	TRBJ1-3	TGCGCCAGCAGCCGAGACAGCTACTCTGGAAACACCATATATTTT	CASSRDSYSGNTIYF
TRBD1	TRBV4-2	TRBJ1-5	TGTGCCAGCAGCCAACGGACAGGGGGACATCAGCCCCAGCATTTT	CASSQRTGGHQPQHF
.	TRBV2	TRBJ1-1	TGTGCCAGCAGTCCATGGGGAAACACTGAAGCTTTCTTT	CASSPWGNTEAFF
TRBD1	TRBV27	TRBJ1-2	TGTGCCAGCAGTTTCAGGGGGCGACCCTGGGATGGCTACACCTTC	CASSFRGRPWDGYTF
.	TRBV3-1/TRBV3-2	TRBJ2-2	TGTGCCAGCAGCCAAGCCACCGGGGAGCTGTTTTTT	CASSQATGELFF
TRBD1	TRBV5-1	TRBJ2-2	TGCGCCAGCAGCTTACGGACAGGGGTTAACACCGGGGAGCTGTTTTTT	CASSLRTGVNTGELFF
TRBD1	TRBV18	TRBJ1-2	TGTGCCAGCTCACCACTTGACAGGGAGGGTGGCTACACCTTC	CASSPLDREGGYTF
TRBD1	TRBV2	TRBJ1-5	TGTGCCAGCAGTGGTCAGGGGGCAAATCAGCCCCAGCATTTT	CASSGQGANQPQHF
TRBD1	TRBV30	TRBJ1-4	TGTGCCTGGAGTACTCTATGGGACAGGGGAGGGGATAATGAAAAACTGTTTTTT	CAWSTLWDRGGDNEKLFF
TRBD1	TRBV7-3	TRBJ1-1	TGTGCCAGCAGCACAGGGGGAATGAACACTGAAGCTTTCTTT	CASSTGGMNTEAFF
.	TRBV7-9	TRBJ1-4	TGTGCCAGCAGCTTAGAGCTCGGGACTGGAAATGAAAAACTGTTTTTT	CASSLELGTGNEKLFF
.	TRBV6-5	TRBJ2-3	TGTGCCAGCAGTAACTACCGCTCTCCCAGGCCAGATACGCAGTATTTT	CASSNYRSPRPDTQYF
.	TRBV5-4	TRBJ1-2	TGTGCCAGCAGAAGGGAAAACTATGGCTACACCTTC	CASRRENYGYTF